The present T cell receptor beta chain was sequenced within a study of long-term antiretroviral therapy in people with HIV. Study results and caveats: There were no data on ART adherence, viral resistance or therapy changes, a gap that limits inferences about post-ART repertoire changes. Regardless of time point, clones expanded before ART dominated the repertoire.

V trimming: 4 bases; J trimming: 1 base; junction bases outside the gene matches: 3. This CDR3 has 14 residues. Per germline, CDR1 SEHNR and CDR2 FQNEAQ (reference sequence). immunoSEQ v3.0 was run at survey level. This table comes from immunoSEQ multiplex PCR, and its TCRdb copy is limited to in-frame clones, with some not included. The data show under 45,000 clones, 94% seen once. This clone turned up a few times. Antigen: not known. At minimum, one pre-ART and two post-ART PBMC samples were obtained from each donor. The gene calls are TRBV7-9 and TRBJ1-1, with 7 bases matching TRBD1. This material consisted of unsorted PBMCs, taken around 5.3 years after starting antiretroviral therapy. The clonotype originates from a woman between 50 and 59 years old with HIV. The DNA of the CDR3 is TGTGCCAGCAGCTCGGGACAGCCGAACACTGAAGCTTTCTTT. Its protein is CASSSGQPNTEAFF.